A single sample gave rise to the 12 T cell receptor beta chains below, sequenced in a study of blood T cell repertoires in COVID-19. TCRdb keeps only in-frame clones here, not all; method: immunoSEQ multiplex PCR. The sample has just over 650,000 clones; 90% are singletons. The specimen sequenced was peripheral blood. These receptors came from a woman aged 18-29 years with acute or convalescent COVID-19.

The V call is TRBV18, the J call TRBJ2-7; the D gene is possibly TRBD1 (6 bases). The CDR3 extends over 14 amino acids. Trimming removed 3 bases at V and 2 bases at J, with 11 bases between. Germline values: CDR1 KGHSH, CDR2 LQKENI. The CDR3 sequence is CASSPLGQTYEQYF. CDR3 bases: TGTGCCAGCTCACCGCTTGGACAGACCTACGAGCAGTACTTC.

The rearrangement links TRBV6-2 or TRBV6-3 to TRBJ2-7; possible D gene TRBD2, 5 bases. Trimming pared 2 bases from V and 3 bases from J, leaving 11 bases between. CDR1 is MNHEY, CDR2 SVGEGT, per germline. CDR3 size: 14 residues. The CDR3 DNA is TGTGCCAGCAGTTACATCGGAGGAGACTACGAGCAGTACTTC. This sequence encodes CASSYIGGDYEQYF.

V gene TRBV4-1 combines with J gene TRBJ1-1, with D perhaps matching TRBD1 (5 bases). The CDR3 runs 15 residues. V lost 7 bases and J 4 bases, leaving 19 bases between the germline ends. Germline V lookup: CDR1 MGHRA, CDR2 YSYEKL. CDR3: CASTEFQGFGTEAFF. Here the CDR3 DNA reads TGCGCCAGCACCGAATTTCAGGGTTTCGGCACTGAAGCTTTCTTT.

Points on this clone: In the same sample, other DNA sequences code for this CDR3. The rearrangement uses TRBV28 and TRBJ1-2; D is uncertain. The CDR3 contains 14 residues. V was trimmed by 1 base and J by 5 bases, leaving 11 bases between them. Germline CDR1 is MDHEN and CDR2 is SYDVKM. CDR3 coding DNA: TGTGCCAGCAGTTTATCGGGAACAGCTTATGGCTACACCTTC. This sequence encodes CASSLSGTAYGYTF.

The V call is TRBV2, the J call TRBJ1-2; 7 nucleotides agree with TRBD1. CDR1 SNHLY and CDR2 FYNNEI come from the germline V gene. This CDR3 contains 12 residues. Trimming removed 7 bases from V and 2 bases from J; junction bases left unmatched: 1. The CDR3 loop reads CASKDRNYGYTF. The CDR3 DNA sequence: TGTGCCAGCAAGGACAGGAACTATGGCTACACCTTC. The full variable domain, completed using reference TRBV2 and TRBJ1-2, is EPEVTQTPSHQVTQMGQEVILRCVPISNHLYFYWYRQILGQKVEFLVSFYNNEISEKSEIFDDQFSVERPDGSNFTLKIRSTKLEDSAMYFCASKDRNYGYTFGSGTRLTVV.

The J gene is TRBJ1-1, the V gene TRBV27; no clear D. CDR3 size: 14 residues. The V and J ends lost 0 bases and 4 bases respectively, with 9 bases between them. Germline CDR1 MNHEY, CDR2 SMNVEV (reference sequence). Here the CDR3 DNA reads TGTGCCAGCAGTTTATCGCTCGGGGTCACTGAAGCTTTCTTT. It specifies CASSLSLGVTEAFF.

The V and J genes are TRBV19 and TRBJ1-5; D is unclear. The V end lost 3 bases, the J end lost 4 bases, and 10 bases lay between the germline ends. This CDR3 contains 14 residues. Germline V gene sequence: CDR1 LNHDA, CDR2 SQIVND (reference sequence). The CDR3 DNA sequence: TGTGCCAGTAGTATCCGGGGAGTGAATCAGCCCCAGCATTTT. This gives the protein CASSIRGVNQPQHF.

J is TRBJ1-2 and V is TRBV7-9; D is possibly TRBD1 (6 bases). The CDR3 loop spans 14 amino acids. With 1 base removed from V and 5 bases from J, the gap between germline ends came to 11 bases. CDR1 SEHNR and CDR2 FQNEAQ come from the germline V gene (reference sequence). As DNA, the CDR3 is TGTGCCAGCAGCTTAGTTCCAGGGGAATATGGCTACACCTTC. Translating it yields CASSLVPGEYGYTF. The whole variable domain, remainder taken from reference TRBV7-9 and TRBJ1-2, is DTGVSQNPRHKITKRGQNVTFRCDPISEHNRLYWYRQTLGQGPEFLTYFQNEAQLEKSRLLSDRFSAERPKGSFSTLEIQRTEQGDSAMYLCASSLVPGEYGYTFGSGTRLTVV.

This clone was seen only a few times. DNA for the CDR3: TGTGCCAGCAGTTTAGTAGCCAGGGGGCATGGCTACACCTTC. It specifies CASSLVARGHGYTF. This rearrangement joins TRBV28 to TRBJ1-2, with 8 positions matching TRBD1. This CDR3 spans 14 amino acids. Germline trimming cut 2 bases from V and 6 bases from J; bases unmatched to any gene: 5. The V gene's germline CDR1 is MDHEN and CDR2 SYDVKM.

V usage is TRBV19 and J usage is TRBJ1-5; 12 nucleotides line up with TRBD1. V lost 3 bases and J lost 7; bases outside the gene matches: 4. Germline V gene lookup returns CDR1 LNHDA and CDR2 SQIVND (reference sequence). The CDR3 extends over 15 amino acids. CDR3 DNA sequence: TGTGCCAGTAGTATGGGACAGGGGGCAGGGCAGCCCCAGCATTTT. As protein: CASSMGQGAGQPQHF.

A single count supports this clone. The J gene is TRBJ1-2, the V gene TRBV6-1, with D uncertain. This CDR3 comprises 15 residues. Germline values: CDR1 MNHNS, CDR2 SASEGT. V shed 2 bases and J shed 4 bases, with 14 bases lying between them. The CDR3 protein is CASSESPTDFYGYTF. In nucleotides, the CDR3 is TGTGCCAGCAGTGAATCCCCGACTGACTTCTATGGCTACACCTTC.

The chain couples TRBV30 to TRBJ1-2; a possible D gene is TRBD1 (6 bases). V shed 5 bases and J shed 7 bases, with 17 bases lying between them. Germline CDR1 GTSNPN, CDR2 SVGIG (reference sequence). The CDR3 contains 13 residues. The CDR3 sequence is CAWGPRGMGGYTF. The CDR3 DNA sequence: TGTGCCTGGGGGCCCAGGGGAATGGGTGGCTACACCTTC.